A single sample is the source of the 5 T cell receptor beta chains below, sequenced in a study of beta chain features in type 1 diabetes. TCRB transcripts that were expressed got sequenced, as all of the isolated RNA had been reverse transcribed. Generated by immunoSEQ multiplex PCR, the TCRdb table keeps only in-frame clones and is missing some. The sample has roughly 280,000 clones, roughly 25% seen once. Their target antigens are unknown. Study-wide results and limits: Shortening that was moderate but significant affected the TCRB CDR3s of Type 1 diabetes patients in all four CD4+ subsets.

Sequencing was performed on naive CD4+ T cells from blood. The receptors originated from a woman aged 25 to 45 with type 1 diabetes.

This chain uses TRBV29-1 with TRBJ1-1; no definite D call. CDR3 length: 14 residues. V lost 4 bases to trimming and J lost 1 base, with 13 bases between them. Per the germline V gene, CDR1 is SQVTM and CDR2 is ANQGSEA. CDR3 region: CSVGAVGSNTEAFF. CDR3 DNA: TGCAGCGTTGGCGCCGTGGGCTCGAACACTGAAGCTTTCTTT. The variable domain in full, with the rest retrieved from reference TRBV29-1 and TRBJ1-1, is SAVISQKPSRDICQRGTSLTIQCQVDSQVTMMFWYRQQPGQSLTLIATANQGSEATYESGFVIDKFPISRPNLTFSTLTVSNMSPEDSSIYLCSVGAVGSNTEAFFGQGTRLTVV.

In DNA form, the CDR3 reads TGTGCCAGCAGCCCTCAGGGTGGGGGCACAGATACGCAGTATTTT. It encodes CASSPQGGGTDTQYF. V and J are TRBV7-3 and TRBJ2-3; a possible D gene is TRBD1 (5 bases). The CDR3 totals 15 residues. Germline CDR1 SGHTA, CDR2 FQGTGA. Between the trimmed V and J ends, which lost 5 bases and 1 base, there was a span of 13 bases.

V usage is TRBV11-2 and J usage is TRBJ2-1; D not certain. Looked up from germline, CDR1 is SGHAT and CDR2 is FQNNGV. Trimming left V 3 bases short and J 0 bases short, with 9 bases between. This CDR3 is 15 amino acids long. CDR3 sequence (DNA): TGTGCCAGCAGCTTTGGGCCTCACTCCTACAATGAGCAGTTCTTC. Its translation is CASSFGPHSYNEQFF.

The table lists this clone with a few counts. V usage is TRBV29-1 and J usage is TRBJ2-5; no clear D. V lost 4 bases to trimming and J lost 1 base, with 7 bases between them. Germline V gene data show CDR1 as SQVTM and CDR2 as ANQGSEA. The CDR3 loop spans 12 amino acids. The CDR3 is CSVVALQETQYF. The CDR3 nucleotides read TGCAGCGTTGTAGCTCTCCAAGAGACCCAGTACTTC.

This clone came up a few times. The gene calls are TRBV7-9 and TRBJ2-2; 11 nucleotides agree with TRBD1. The CDR3 is 16 amino acids. Germline CDR1 SEHNR, CDR2 FQNEAQ (reference sequence). V gave up 5 bases and J gave up 6 bases; unmatched junction bases: 8. CDR3 residues: CASSPWTGGVSGELFF. CDR3 in DNA: TGTGCCAGCAGCCCCTGGACAGGGGGCGTTTCCGGGGAGCTGTTTTTT.